This TCR beta chain was observed in a study of T cell changes during pregnancy in multiple sclerosis. CDR1 is LGHNT and CDR2 is FRNRAP in the germline V gene. The length of the CDR3 is 12 residues. V was clipped by 2 bases and J by 4 bases, with 5 bases between them. Sequencing used immunoSEQ multiplex PCR; TCRdb keeps in-frame clones, though not all of them. The sample shows about 79,000 clones, 75% to 95% of them seen only once. The specimen was CD4+ T cells from peripheral blood mononuclear cells, collected in the second trimester of pregnancy. The receptor was isolated from a female donor with multiple sclerosis, enrolled in a pregnancy study. The chain uses TRBV12-5 and TRBJ1-2; no clear D gene. CDR3 coding DNA: TGTGCTAGTGGTTTGAACACCTATGGCTACACCTTC. Amino acid sequence: CASGLNTYGYTF.